This is a list of T cell receptor beta chains from one sample in a study of shared clonotypes between healthy human individuals. Clones were read by immunoSEQ multiplex PCR, and TCRdb kept only the in-frame ones, dropping some. The data show over 400,000 clones, approximately 95% seen once. The material sequenced was naive CD4+ T cells sorted from blood. Every receptor here comes from a woman in her twenties or thirties in good health. The CDR3 runs from the conserved cysteine through the conserved F or W. A D gene is named only where the DNA matches it firmly.

j_call v_call d_call cdr3_nt cdr3_aa
TRBJ2-7 TRBV10-3 TRBD2 TGTGCCATCAGTGAGGTGCTCCAGCGGGAGTCCTACGAGCAGTACTTC CAISEVLQRESYEQYF
TRBJ2-5 TRBV5-1 TRBD2 TGCGCCAGCAGCCAGACTAGCGGGGGAGAGACCCAGTACTTC CASSQTSGGETQYF
TRBJ2-5 TRBV28 - TGTGCCAGCAGTTTATCAGGGTCCCCTGAGACCCAGTACTTC CASSLSGSPETQYF
TRBJ1-1 TRBV29-1 - TGCAGCGTTCCGAACGAGAGGGGTTGGGGTACTGAAGCTTTCTTT CSVPNERGWGTEAFF
TRBJ1-2 TRBV6-5 TRBD1 TGTGCCAGCAGTTACTTAGGGGGCGGCTATGGCTACACCTTC CASSYLGGGYGYTF
TRBJ1-5 TRBV6-5 TRBD1 TGTGCCAGCCAACCGGGACAGGGACATCAGCCCCAGCATTTT CASQPGQGHQPQHF
TRBJ2-6 TRBV4-2 - TGTGCCAGCAGCCAAGATGGGAGCTCTGGGGCCAACGTCCTGACTTTC CASSQDGSSGANVLTF
TRBJ2-7 TRBV6-5 TRBD2 TGTGCCAGCAGTTACGCGGGAGAAGGCTCCTACGAGCAGTACTTC CASSYAGEGSYEQYF
TRBJ1-2 TRBV10-3 TRBD1 TGTGCCATCAGCAGGGGGATGTACGGCTACACCTTC CAISRGMYGYTF
TRBJ2-1 TRBV18 - TGTGCCAGCTCACCAGGAGGGAGTTTGAAAGAGCAGTTCTTC CASSPGGSLKEQFF
TRBJ2-7 TRBV11-2 - TGTGCCAGCAGCTTAGCTAGGGGGTTGGGGATCGAGCAGTACTTC CASSLARGLGIEQYF